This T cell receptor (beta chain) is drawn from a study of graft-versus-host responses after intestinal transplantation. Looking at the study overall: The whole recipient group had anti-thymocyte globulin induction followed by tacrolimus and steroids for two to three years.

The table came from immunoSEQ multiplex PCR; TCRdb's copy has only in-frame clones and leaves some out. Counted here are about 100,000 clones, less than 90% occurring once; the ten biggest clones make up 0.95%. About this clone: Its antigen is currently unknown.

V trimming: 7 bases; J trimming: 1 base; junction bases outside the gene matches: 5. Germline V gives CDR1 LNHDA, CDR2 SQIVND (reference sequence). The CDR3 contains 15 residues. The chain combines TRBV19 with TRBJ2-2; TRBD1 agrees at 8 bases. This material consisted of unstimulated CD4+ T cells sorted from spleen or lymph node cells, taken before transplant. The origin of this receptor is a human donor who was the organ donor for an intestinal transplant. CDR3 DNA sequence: TGTGCCAGTACGGACAGGGAACTGAACACCGGGGAGCTGTTTTTT. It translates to CASTDRELNTGELFF.